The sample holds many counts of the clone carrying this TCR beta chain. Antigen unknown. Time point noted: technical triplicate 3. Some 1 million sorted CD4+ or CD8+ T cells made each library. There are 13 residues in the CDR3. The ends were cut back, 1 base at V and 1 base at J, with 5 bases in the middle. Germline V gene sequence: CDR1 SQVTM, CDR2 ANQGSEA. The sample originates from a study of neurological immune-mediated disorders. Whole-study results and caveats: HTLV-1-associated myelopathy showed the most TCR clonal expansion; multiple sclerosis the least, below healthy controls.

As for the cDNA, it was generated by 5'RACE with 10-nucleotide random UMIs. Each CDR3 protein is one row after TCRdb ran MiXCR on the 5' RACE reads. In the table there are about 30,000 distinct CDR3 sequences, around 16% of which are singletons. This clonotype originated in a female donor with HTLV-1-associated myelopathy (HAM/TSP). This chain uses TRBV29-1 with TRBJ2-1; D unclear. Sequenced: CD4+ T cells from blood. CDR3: CSVEGISYNEQFF. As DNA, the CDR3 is TGCAGCGTTGAAGGTATTTCCTACAATGAGCAGTTCTTC.